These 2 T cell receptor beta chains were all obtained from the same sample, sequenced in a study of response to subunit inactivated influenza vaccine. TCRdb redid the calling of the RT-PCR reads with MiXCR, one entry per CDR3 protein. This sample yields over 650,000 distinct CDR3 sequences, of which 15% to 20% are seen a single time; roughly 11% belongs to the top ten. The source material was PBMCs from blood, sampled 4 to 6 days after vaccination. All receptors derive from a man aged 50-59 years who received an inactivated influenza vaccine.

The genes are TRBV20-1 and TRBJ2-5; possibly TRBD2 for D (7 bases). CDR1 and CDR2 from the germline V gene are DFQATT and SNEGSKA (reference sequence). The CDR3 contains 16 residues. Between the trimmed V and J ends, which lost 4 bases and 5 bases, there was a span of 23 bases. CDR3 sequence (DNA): TGCAGTGCTACCCTGATTCGGGGGGCGGGCGGTGAGACCCAGTACTTC. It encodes CSATLIRGAGGETQYF.

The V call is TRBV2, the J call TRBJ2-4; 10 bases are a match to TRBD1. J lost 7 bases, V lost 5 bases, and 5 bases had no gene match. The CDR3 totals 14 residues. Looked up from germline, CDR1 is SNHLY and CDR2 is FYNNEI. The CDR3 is CASSPGQGGNIQYF. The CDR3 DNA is TGTGCCAGCAGTCCTGGACAGGGGGGGAACATTCAGTACTTC. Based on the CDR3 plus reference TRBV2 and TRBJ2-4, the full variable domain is EPEVTQTPSHQVTQMGQEVILRCVPISNHLYFYWYRQILGQKVEFLVSFYNNEISEKSEIFDDQFSVERPDGSNFTLKIRSTKLEDSAMYFCASSPGQGGNIQYFGAGTRLSVL.